The clone carrying this T cell receptor (beta chain) has a handful of counts. Antigen unknown. Regions amplified from RNA transcripts were the TCR beta CDR3 regions. The HTBI primer set served for first-round RT-PCR of the TCR CDR3. Each CDR3 protein is one row after TCRdb ran MiXCR on the multiplex PCR reads. The repertoire has over 250,000 distinct CDR3 sequences, approximately 14% of them found once; the top ten carry around 32%. The data were obtained in a study of T cells in Graves' hyperthyroidism and ophthalmopathy. Study results and limitations: Most expanded thyroid clonotypes above 0.001 recurred in blood.

CDR3 length equals 17 residues. The V gene lost 2 bases and the J gene lost 5 bases, with 18 bases spanning the gap. Germline CDR1 MGHRA, CDR2 YSYEKL. The clonotype was recovered from a woman aged 35 to 49 with Graves' ophthalmopathy. The rearrangement joins TRBV4-1 to TRBJ2-2, with D possibly matching TRBD2 (6 bases). Material: blood. CDR3 DNA: TGCGCCAGCAGCCAAATAGGGGCGGGGCGGGCAACCGGGGAGCTGTTTTTT. Its protein product is CASSQIGAGRATGELFF.